This T cell receptor (beta chain) was documented in a study of blood T cell repertoires in COVID-19. Across the whole study: Collection of acute and convalescent COVID-19 samples took place in the United States, Italy and Spain. PBMCs, B-cell-depleted T cells, or T cells were the source of the cDNA or gDNA that made up the material.

This CDR3 has 15 residues. The V gene end was trimmed by 10 bases and the J gene end by 3 bases; junction bases not matched to a gene: 11. Germline values: CDR1 MNHEY, CDR2 SVGAGI. Per the authors' pipeline: From reference gene primer amplification, estimates of nucleated cell counts were derived. Using immunoSEQ multiplex PCR, the repertoire was profiled, and TCRdb retains in-frame clones only, with some absent. V and J calls and clone size are given by that table; D and trimming were obtained from the DNA. Of under 85,000 clones listed, about nine tenths are singletons. The genes are TRBV6-5 and TRBJ2-3; TRBD1 matches 9 bases. What was sequenced was peripheral blood. This clonotype originated in a man in his 70s with active or convalescent COVID-19. The CDR3: CATDLTGGATDTQYF. Here the CDR3 DNA reads TGTGCCACCGACCTAACAGGGGGCGCGACAGATACGCAGTATTTT.